These T cell receptor beta chains were read from a single sample in a study of cytomegalovirus exposure and HLA in healthy donors. Sequencing used immunoSEQ multiplex PCR; TCRdb keeps in-frame clones, though not all of them. The sample yields 95,000 to 100,000 clones, 60% to 80% seen once. The material sequenced was PBMCs. The receptors stem from a man aged 35 to 55 in good health and CMV-seronegative. Each CDR3 is given with its conserved first and last residue. D genes are given only for firm matches. A row's size may be missing; if present it is once, few, many or a size class.

abundance: NA
v_gene: TRBV4-2
j_gene: TRBJ1-2
d_gene: TRBD1
CDR3nt: TGTGCCAGCAGCCAAGAAGGGGGCAGGTCTAACTATGGCTACACCTTC
CDR3aa: CASSQEGGRSNYGYTF

abundance: NA
v_gene: TRBV7-8
j_gene: TRBJ1-5
d_gene: TRBD1
CDR3nt: TGTGCCAGCAGCCCCCTGGACAGGGCTAGCAATCAGCCCCAGCATTTT
CDR3aa: CASSPLDRASNQPQHF

abundance: NA
v_gene: TRBV28
j_gene: TRBJ1-6
d_gene: NA
CDR3nt: TGTGCCAGCAGGTACAGGGATGGGATGCCCTATAATTCACCCCTCCACTTT
CDR3aa: CASRYRDGMPYNSPLHF

abundance: NA
v_gene: TRBV28
j_gene: TRBJ1-5
d_gene: NA
CDR3nt: TGTGCCAGCAGTTTTTTACAGGGAGGGAATCAGCCCCAGCATTTT
CDR3aa: CASSFLQGGNQPQHF

abundance: many
v_gene: TRBV7-6
j_gene: TRBJ2-2
d_gene: NA
CDR3nt: TGTGCCAGCAGCCCAGCAGTCCGGACAGCGAACACCGGGGAGCTGTTTTTT
CDR3aa: CASSPAVRTANTGELFF

abundance: NA
v_gene: TRBV28
j_gene: TRBJ2-3
d_gene: TRBD2
CDR3nt: TGTGCCAGCAGTCCTACAGCGGGAGAGGGACCAGATACGCAGTATTTT
CDR3aa: CASSPTAGEGPDTQYF

abundance: NA
v_gene: TRBV15
j_gene: TRBJ2-7
d_gene: NA
CDR3nt: TGTGCCACCAGCGACGGGGGGCCTCCAAACTACGAGCAGTACTTC
CDR3aa: CATSDGGPPNYEQYF

abundance: NA
v_gene: TRBV18
j_gene: TRBJ2-2
d_gene: TRBD2
CDR3nt: TGTGCCAGCTCAGTTCTAGCGGACCTCACCGGGGAGCTGTTTTTT
CDR3aa: CASSVLADLTGELFF

abundance: NA
v_gene: TRBV28
j_gene: TRBJ1-4
d_gene: NA
CDR3nt: TGTGCCAGCGACACGAGGGTTATCGGAAAACTGTTTTTT
CDR3aa: CASDTRVIGKLFF

abundance: NA
v_gene: TRBV2
j_gene: TRBJ2-3
d_gene: TRBD1
CDR3nt: TGTGCCAGCAGTAGACAGGGTAGCACAGATACGCAGTATTTT
CDR3aa: CASSRQGSTDTQYF

abundance: NA
v_gene: TRBV27
j_gene: TRBJ2-4
d_gene: TRBD1
CDR3nt: TGTGCCAGCAGTGAGACAGGGGGCTTTGCCAAAAACATTCAGTACTTC
CDR3aa: CASSETGGFAKNIQYF

abundance: few
v_gene: TRBV13
j_gene: TRBJ2-4
d_gene: TRBD1
CDR3nt: TGTGCCAGCAGCATCGGGACAGGGTGGGGGGGCATTCAGTACTTC
CDR3aa: CASSIGTGWGGIQYF

abundance: NA
v_gene: TRBV15
j_gene: TRBJ2-3
d_gene: NA
CDR3nt: TGTGCCACCAGCAGCTACCGCGGCAGCACAGATACGCAGTATTTT
CDR3aa: CATSSYRGSTDTQYF

abundance: NA
v_gene: TRBV7-9
j_gene: TRBJ2-1
d_gene: NA
CDR3nt: TGTTCCAGCGCACTCCACTACAATGAGCAGTTCTTC
CDR3aa: CSSALHYNEQFF

abundance: few
v_gene: TRBV19
j_gene: TRBJ1-5
d_gene: NA
CDR3nt: TGTGCCAGTAGTATACAGGCAGGATGGAGCAATCAGCCCCAGCATTTT
CDR3aa: CASSIQAGWSNQPQHF

abundance: NA
v_gene: TRBV27
j_gene: TRBJ2-1
d_gene: TRBD2
CDR3nt: TGTGCCAGCAGCCCGGGACTAAGATATGAGCAGTTCTTC
CDR3aa: CASSPGLRYEQFF

abundance: NA
v_gene: TRBV29-1
j_gene: TRBJ1-1
d_gene: NA
CDR3nt: TGCAGCGTTCTAGAGGGAATTACTGAAGCTTTCTTT
CDR3aa: CSVLEGITEAFF

abundance: NA
v_gene: TRBV30
j_gene: TRBJ1-1
d_gene: NA
CDR3nt: TGTGCCTGGAGTGTAAGTCGGACTGAAGCTTTCTTT
CDR3aa: CAWSVSRTEAFF

abundance: NA
v_gene: TRBV19
j_gene: TRBJ2-2
d_gene: NA
CDR3nt: TGTGCCAGTAGTACACCCGGGTCGAACACCGGGGAGCTGTTTTTT
CDR3aa: CASSTPGSNTGELFF

abundance: NA
v_gene: TRBV9
j_gene: TRBJ2-3
d_gene: NA
CDR3nt: TGTGCCAGCAGCCGAGGGATGCAGGCCTCTAGCACAGATACGCAGTATTTT
CDR3aa: CASSRGMQASSTDTQYF

abundance: few
v_gene: TRBV29-1
j_gene: TRBJ2-7
d_gene: TRBD1
CDR3nt: TGCAGCGTTAGGACAGGAGCCTACGAGCAGTACTTC
CDR3aa: CSVRTGAYEQYF

abundance: NA
v_gene: TRBV19
j_gene: TRBJ1-2
d_gene: NA
CDR3nt: TGTGCCAGTAGTCCGGAGGGGCGCATGACGGGCTACACCTTC
CDR3aa: CASSPEGRMTGYTF

abundance: NA
v_gene: TRBV7-2
j_gene: TRBJ2-1
d_gene: NA
CDR3nt: TGTGCCAGCAGCTTAGCAAGCCCTTCCTACAATGAGCAGTTCTTC
CDR3aa: CASSLASPSYNEQFF

abundance: NA
v_gene: TRBV6-1
j_gene: TRBJ2-1
d_gene: TRBD2
CDR3nt: TGTGCCAGCAGTCGCTTAGCGGGAGGCCACAATGAGCAGTTCTTC
CDR3aa: CASSRLAGGHNEQFF

abundance: NA
v_gene: TRBV10-2
j_gene: TRBJ1-1
d_gene: TRBD1
CDR3nt: TGCGCCAGCAGTGAGACAGGGGGGGCTGAAGCTTTCTTT
CDR3aa: CASSETGGAEAFF

abundance: NA
v_gene: TRBV19
j_gene: TRBJ1-2
d_gene: NA
CDR3nt: TGTGCCAGTAGTATTCAGGGGCTCGGAGGCGGCTACACCTTC
CDR3aa: CASSIQGLGGGYTF

abundance: NA
v_gene: TRBV5-1
j_gene: TRBJ2-2
d_gene: TRBD2
CDR3nt: TGCGCCAGCAGCTTGGCCGGCGGGAGTCTTACCGGGGAGCTGTTTTTT
CDR3aa: CASSLAGGSLTGELFF

abundance: NA
v_gene: TRBV5-1
j_gene: TRBJ2-7
d_gene: TRBD1
CDR3nt: TGCGCCAGCACCCGGGACAGGGCCAACGAGCAGTACTTC
CDR3aa: CASTRDRANEQYF

abundance: NA
v_gene: TRBV28
j_gene: TRBJ1-1
d_gene: TRBD1
CDR3nt: TGTGCCAGCATGGTCACAGGGGTGAACACTGAAGCTTTCTTT
CDR3aa: CASMVTGVNTEAFF

abundance: once
v_gene: TRBV5-1
j_gene: TRBJ1-5
d_gene: NA
CDR3nt: TGCGCCAGCAGCTTGGAGCCCTCGAGCGCAAATAGCAATCAGCCCCAGCATTTT
CDR3aa: CASSLEPSSANSNQPQHF

abundance: few
v_gene: TRBV6-1
j_gene: TRBJ1-5
d_gene: NA
CDR3nt: TGTGCCAGCAGTGAACGGGGAGTCGTCCAGCCCCAGCATTTT
CDR3aa: CASSERGVVQPQHF

abundance: once
v_gene: TRBV5-1
j_gene: TRBJ2-1
d_gene: TRBD2
CDR3nt: TGCGCCAGCAGCTTGGGACTAGCGGGAGTCCCTAGTGAGCAGTTCTTC
CDR3aa: CASSLGLAGVPSEQFF

abundance: NA
v_gene: TRBV5-6
j_gene: TRBJ2-2
d_gene: TRBD1
CDR3nt: TGTGCCAGCAGCTCAAAGGGGCAGGGGGCGTTTGGCGGGGAGCTGTTTTTT
CDR3aa: CASSSKGQGAFGGELFF

abundance: NA
v_gene: TRBV7-9
j_gene: TRBJ1-2
d_gene: TRBD1
CDR3nt: TGTGCCAGCAGCCCCCAGGGACAGGGCACTGGCTACACCTTC
CDR3aa: CASSPQGQGTGYTF

abundance: NA
v_gene: TRBV5-6
j_gene: TRBJ2-3
d_gene: TRBD2
CDR3nt: TGTGCCAGCAGCTTGGAGGCTAGCGGGAGAAAGACGCAGTATTTT
CDR3aa: CASSLEASGRKTQYF